This TCR beta chain was captured in a study of T cells after yellow fever vaccination. This clonotype came up a few times. The CDR3 is 14 amino acids. V was trimmed by 2 bases and J by 4 bases, leaving 14 bases between them. Germline CDR1 DFQATT, CDR2 SNEGSKA (reference sequence). One entry per CDR3 protein, called by TCRdb with MiXCR from the 5' RACE reads. The table records nearly 550,000 distinct CDR3 sequences, roughly a fifth of them present only once. The source material was PBMCs, sampled 15 days after the yellow fever booster vaccination. This sequence joins TRBV20-1 and TRBJ1-1, with no clear D. This sequence was found in a man aged 25 to 45 who received the YFV17D yellow fever vaccine. Here the CDR3 DNA reads TGCAGTGCTAGAAAGTGGGCGTTGGGCACTGAAGCTTTCTTT. Translation gives CSARKWALGTEAFF.